These 16 T cell receptor beta chains came from one sample sequenced in a study of OX40 agonist ivuxolimab in advanced cancers. TCRdb's copy holds only in-frame clones and misses some; the assay was immunoSEQ multiplex PCR. The sample carries 55,000 to 65,000 clones, approximately 93% recorded once. The sequences come from CD4+ or CD8+ T cells sorted from blood, collected in a trial of the OX40 agonist ivuxolimab. These TCRs come from an adult with an advanced solid tumor such as melanoma, head and neck, liver or kidney cancer.

V usage is TRBV2 and J usage is TRBJ2-5; 14 bases are shared with TRBD2. Per germline, CDR1 SNHLY and CDR2 FYNNEI. V trimming: 2 bases; J trimming: 3 bases; junction bases outside the gene matches: 5. The CDR3 has 17 amino acids. The CDR3 DNA sequence: TGTGCCAGCAGTGAAAACATGGGACTAGCGGGGGAAGAGACCCAGTACTTC. Its translation is CASSENMGLAGEETQYF.

This clone is a singleton in its sample. This chain uses TRBV30 with TRBJ2-7, with 7 bases aligning to TRBD1. Looked up from germline, CDR1 is GTSNPN and CDR2 is SVGIG (reference sequence). The CDR3 consists of 16 residues. Unmatched junction bases numbered 12, after V lost 2 bases and J lost 2 bases. The CDR3: CAWSRDSPILAYEQYF. The CDR3 DNA sequence: TGTGCCTGGAGTCGGGACAGCCCCATACTTGCCTACGAGCAGTACTTC.

The chain links TRBV4-1 to TRBJ2-1; perhaps D is TRBD1 or TRBD2 (6 bases each). Germline CDR1 is MGHRA and CDR2 is YSYEKL. Trimming shortened V by 3 bases and J by 0 bases, and 15 bases separated the two germline ends. The CDR3 totals 17 residues. CDR3 bases: TGCGCCAGCAGCCAGGGATTCAGGGGAGGCTCCTACAATGAGCAGTTCTTC. It encodes CASSQGFRGGSYNEQFF.

This clone was detected only once. The chain has TRBV15 and TRBJ1-5; D remains unclear. The CDR3 extends over 13 amino acids. Germline CDR1 and CDR2: LNHNV and YYDKDF (reference sequence). V shed 6 bases and J shed 4 bases, with 10 bases lying between them. The CDR3 protein is CATRASANQPQHF. The CDR3 DNA is TGTGCCACCAGGGCGTCGGCAAATCAGCCCCAGCATTTT.

This clone occurred once. The rearrangement uses TRBV27 and TRBJ1-5; 7 nucleotides match TRBD1. The CDR3 length is 14 residues. The junction had 5 bases not matched to a gene; V was cut back by 5 bases and J by 4 bases. Germline CDR1 and CDR2: MNHEY and SMNVEV (reference sequence). CDR3 loop: CASSPRQGNQPQHF. The CDR3 DNA reads TGTGCCAGCAGTCCTAGACAGGGTAATCAGCCCCAGCATTTT.

The gene calls are TRBV6-4 and TRBJ2-1; D is ambiguous. There are 13 residues in the CDR3. V was shortened by 0 bases and J by 2 bases, with 2 bases between the two germline ends. Germline V gene lookup returns CDR1 MRHNA and CDR2 SNTAGT. This chain's CDR3 is CASSDSTYNEQFF. For the CDR3, the DNA is TGTGCCAGCAGTGACTCGACCTACAATGAGCAGTTCTTC.

The chain is built from TRBV7-8 and TRBJ2-4, with unresolved D. Trimming took off 3 bases at V and 3 bases at J, with 24 bases between the two ends. This CDR3 contains 19 residues. Germline V CDR1 and CDR2: SGHVS, FQNEAQ. In nucleotides, the CDR3 is TGTGCCAGCAGCTTCAGAACCTTCGACGGTGGTTCTGGCAAAAACATTCAGTACTTC. It specifies CASSFRTFDGGSGKNIQYF.

V and J are TRBV4-1 and TRBJ1-5; D unclear. This CDR3 region has 16 residues. The germline V gene has CDR1 MGHRA and CDR2 YSYEKL. V shed 5 bases and J shed 0 bases, with 14 bases lying between them. The CDR3: CASSAVFTYSNQPQHF. CDR3 DNA: TGCGCCAGCAGCGCGGTCTTCACTTATAGCAATCAGCCCCAGCATTTT.

The chain has TRBV9 and TRBJ2-3; TRBD2 agrees at 9 bases. The V and J ends lost 0 bases and 4 bases, in that order; junction bases with no gene match: 0. The CDR3 is 14 residues long. Looked up from germline, CDR1 is SGDLS and CDR2 is YYNGEE. As DNA, the CDR3 is TGTGCCAGCAGCGTAGGCGGGGGGGCAGATACGCAGTATTTT. Translating gives CASSVGGGADTQYF.

This rearrangement joins TRBV5-4 to TRBJ1-1; TRBD1 aligns across 9 bases. Germline-derived CDR1 and CDR2 are SGHNT and YYREEE (reference sequence). J lost 1 base, V lost 5 bases, and 3 bases had no gene match. The CDR3 has 14 amino acids. Here the CDR3 DNA reads TGTGCCAGCAGTTGGACAGGGGAGAACACTGAAGCTTTCTTT. This sequence encodes CASSWTGENTEAFF.

The chain employs TRBV7-9 and TRBJ1-5; D gene unclear. Trimming cost V 5 bases and J 6 bases, with 8 bases left between them. The CDR3 covers 12 residues. Germline V gene lookup returns CDR1 SEHNR and CDR2 FQNEAQ (reference sequence). In nucleotides, the CDR3 is TGTGCCAGCAGCCCCGGAGGTCAGCCCCAGCATTTT. Its protein is CASSPGGQPQHF.

This clone was observed a few times. The chain recombines TRBV30 with TRBJ1-2; D unresolved. This CDR3 has 12 amino acids. The germline V and J ends were trimmed by 2 bases and 3 bases, with 7 bases remaining between them. Germline values: CDR1 GTSNPN, CDR2 SVGIG (reference sequence). CDR3 nucleotide sequence: TGTGCCTGGAGTCTAGGCGACTATGGCTACACCTTC. Encoded protein: CAWSLGDYGYTF.

The chain employs TRBV7-9 and TRBJ2-7, with 14 nucleotides matching TRBD2. CDR3 length: 15 residues. CDR1 is SEHNR and CDR2 is FQNEAQ in the germline V gene (reference sequence). V shed 3 bases, J shed 4 bases, and the junction held 2 bases outside the gene matches. CDR3 amino acids: CASSLGTSGGYEQYF. The CDR3 DNA reads as TGTGCCAGCAGCTTGGGGACTAGCGGGGGTTACGAGCAGTACTTC.

The rearrangement uses TRBV10-2 and TRBJ1-1; maybe TRBD1 (5 bases). The CDR3 covers 13 residues. CDR1 and CDR2 (germline): WSHSY, SAAADI. The V end lost 7 bases, the J end lost 1 base, and 10 bases lay between the germline ends. DNA of the CDR3: TGCGCCAGCATCTATACAGGGAACACTGAAGCTTTCTTT. It codes for CASIYTGNTEAFF.

This chain uses TRBV27 with TRBJ1-2; D is unresolved. CDR1 MNHEY and CDR2 SMNVEV come from the germline V gene (reference sequence). The CDR3 is 13 amino acids. With 3 bases removed from V and 4 bases from J, the gap between germline ends came to 9 bases. CDR3 DNA sequence: TGTGCCAGCAGTTTGGAGCTGGGCTATGGCTACACCTTC. As protein: CASSLELGYGYTF.

The V and J genes are TRBV6-5 and TRBJ1-2; 12 bases are a match to TRBD1. The V gene end was trimmed by 6 bases and the J gene end by 7 bases; junction bases not matched to a gene: 9. The germline CDR1 and CDR2 sequences are MNHEY and SVGAGI. CDR3 size: 15 residues. DNA for the CDR3: TGTGCCAGCAGCCTAGGGACAGGGGGCCAGGGTGGCTACACCTTC. Translated, it gives CASSLGTGGQGGYTF.